The clone carrying this TCR beta chain was detected only once. Its antigen is currently unknown. The data derive from a study of blood T cells in healthy people across ages. Study outcomes and limitations: Versus aged donors, long-lived donors had higher diversity and more naive CD4+ cells. Observed TCR beta diversity showed a strong correlation with the percentage of naive T cells as measured by flow cytometry.

The germline gives CDR1 SGHRS, CDR2 YFSETQ. This CDR3 contains 16 residues. V was cut by 1 base and J by 4 bases, with 15 bases left in between. The authors ran a second PCR of roughly 6 to 12 cycles using a sample-barcoded 5' primer and a J-beta primer mix. TCRdb re-called the 5' RACE reads with MiXCR, one entry per CDR3 protein. The profile shows 600,000 to 850,000 distinct CDR3 sequences, around 40% of them singletons. A minimum of 5 micrograms of total RNA was extracted per sample. The V and J genes are TRBV5-1 and TRBJ2-1; D is ambiguous. The receptor was isolated from a woman aged 55 to 70 in good health. The specimen was blood. The DNA for the CDR3 is TGCGCCAGCAGCTTGTCGTATAGCAGAAATTACAATGAGCAGTTCTTC. Translated: CASSLSYSRNYNEQFF.